The 9 T cell receptor beta chains below were found in one sample sequenced in a study. TCRdb itself ran the 5' RACE reads through MiXCR, one entry per CDR3 protein. The sample yields roughly 50,000 distinct CDR3 sequences, more than 15% seen once. Sequencing input: naive CD4+ T cells sorted from blood. The sample's subset: naive CD4+ T cells, CD4+CD45RA+CD25-. Every receptor here comes from a female donor with breast cancer.

This clonotype showed up just a few times. The chain uses TRBV12-3 or TRBV12-4 and TRBJ1-1; D is ambiguous. CDR3 length equals 15 residues. Between the trimmed V and J ends, which lost 0 bases and 1 base, there was a span of 9 bases. CDR3 loop: CASSLAWEQNTEAFF. The CDR3 DNA reads as TGTGCCAGCAGTTTAGCTTGGGAACAGAACACTGAAGCTTTCTTT.

Comments on this clonotype: Possible read error: a much larger clone is one base away. V is TRBV10-3 and J is TRBJ1-5, with 9 bases matching TRBD1. Germline-derived CDR1 and CDR2 are ENHRY and SYGVKD. The length of the CDR3 is 12 residues. CDR3 nucleotide sequence: TGTGCCGTCGGACAGGGGAATCGGCCCCAGCATTTT. This sequence encodes CAVGQGNRPQHF.

This clonotype came up a few times. The V call is TRBV12-3 or TRBV12-4, the J call TRBJ2-7; 8 bases fit TRBD2. The CDR3 contains 14 residues. V lost 6 bases and J lost 6; bases outside the gene matches: 10. The CDR3 DNA is TGTGCCAGCAGCCTAGCGGGCCTCGGGGGCGAGCAGTACTTC. Translated: CASSLAGLGGEQYF.

There are many counts of this clonotype. The genes are TRBV20-1 and TRBJ2-3, with no clear D. The V end was cut by 0 bases, the J end by 2 bases, with 9 bases between. Germline V lookup: CDR1 DFQATT, CDR2 SNEGSKA (reference sequence). CDR3 length: 14 amino acids. The CDR3 sequence is CSARDGSYTDTQYF. In DNA, the CDR3 is TGCAGTGCTAGAGATGGGTCCTACACAGATACGCAGTATTTT.

In the case of this clonotype: This could be a read error, since a much larger clone is one nucleotide away. V usage is TRBV5-5 and J usage is TRBJ2-2; D remains unclear. CDR3 length: 14 amino acids. Germline assignment: CDR1 SGHKS and CDR2 YYEKEE (reference sequence). The V gene lost 1 base and the J gene lost 6 bases, with 10 bases spanning the gap. The CDR3 coding sequence is TGTGCCAGCAGCTTGTATACCGGGCCCGGGGAGCTGTTTTTT. Amino acid sequence: CASSLYTGPGELFF.

The chain links TRBV11-2 to TRBJ2-7, with TRBD1 identical over 9 bases. CDR3 size: 15 residues. CDR1 SGHAT and CDR2 FQNNGV come from the germline V gene. Trimming removed 0 bases from V and 6 bases from J; junction bases left unmatched: 6. The CDR3 protein is CASSLEGQGLTEQYF. In DNA form, the CDR3 reads TGTGCCAGCAGCTTAGAGGGACAGGGTCTTACCGAGCAGTACTTC.

The chain is built from TRBV9 and TRBJ2-3; perhaps TRBD1 as D (5 bases). Germline CDR1 SGDLS, CDR2 YYNGEE. The CDR3 consists of 13 residues. Trimming took off 0 bases at V and 5 bases at J, with 7 bases between the two ends. CDR3 in DNA: TGTGCCAGCAGCGTAGAAGGGGAAGATACGCAGTATTTT. Its translation: CASSVEGEDTQYF.

The V and J genes are TRBV4-3 and TRBJ1-4; no reliable D call. Between the trimmed V and J ends, which lost 4 bases and 4 bases, there was a span of 10 bases. The germline V gene has CDR1 LGHNA and CDR2 YSLEER. This CDR3 region has 14 residues. The CDR3 coding sequence is TGCGCCAGCAGCCGCGGACGGAATAATGAAAAACTGTTTTTT. Its protein is CASSRGRNNEKLFF.

The gene calls are TRBV28 and TRBJ1-5; weak D call: TRBD1 (6 bases). Germline CDR1 reads MDHEN; CDR2 reads SYDVKM. The CDR3 totals 15 residues. Trimming pared 3 bases from V and 7 bases from J, leaving 16 bases between. CDR3 DNA sequence: TGTGCCAGCAGTTTCACCACAGGGTTTAGGCAGCCCCAGCATTTT. It is translated as CASSFTTGFRQPQHF.